Below, 14 T cell receptor beta chains from the same sample are listed, as sequenced in a study of shared clonotypes between healthy human individuals. Here immunoSEQ multiplex PCR was the method, and the copy in TCRdb shows in-frame clones only, minus some. The table shows roughly 500,000 clones, with approximately 94% occurring only once. The sample comprised naive CD4+ T cells sorted from blood. Subset here: CD45RA+ positively selected. The receptors come from a woman in her twenties or thirties in good health.

The rearrangement uses TRBV25-1 and TRBJ2-1; 7 bases match TRBD2. Trimming at V came to 10 bases and at J to 8 bases, leaving 11 bases not matched to a gene. Germline V gives CDR1 MGHDK, CDR2 SYGVNS. The CDR3 runs to 13 residues. CDR3: CATGGRPGYEQFF. CDR3 DNA sequence: TGTGCCACCGGGGGGAGGCCAGGGTATGAGCAGTTCTTC.

The chain links TRBV5-1 to TRBJ1-5; the match to TRBD1 covers 8 bases. The CDR3 has 14 residues. From germline, CDR1 is SGHRS and CDR2 YFSETQ. With 4 bases clipped from V and 6 bases from J, the junction kept 6 bases outside the gene matches. The CDR3 loop reads CASSMTGDGQPQHF. In DNA, the CDR3 is TGCGCCAGCAGCATGACAGGGGACGGTCAGCCCCAGCATTTT.

Only one count was recorded for this clone. This chain joins TRBV7-8 and TRBJ2-5; D not resolved. V shed 0 bases and J shed 3 bases, with 14 bases lying between them. Germline lookup yields CDR1 SGHVS and CDR2 FQNEAQ. This CDR3 region has 16 residues. The CDR3 loop is CASSLAGRPYEETQYF. As DNA, the CDR3 is TGTGCCAGCAGCTTAGCCGGAAGGCCTTATGAAGAGACCCAGTACTTC.

Points on this clone: This sample also contains other DNA sequences that code for the same CDR3. This chain links TRBV5-1 with TRBJ2-3; 7 bases line up with TRBD1. Germline V lookup: CDR1 SGHRS, CDR2 YFSETQ. V lost 4 bases, J lost 0 bases, and 5 bases stayed unmatched. CDR3 length equals 15 residues. The CDR3 sequence is CASSRDSPSTDTQYF. DNA of the CDR3: TGCGCCAGCAGCAGGGACAGCCCTAGCACAGATACGCAGTATTTT.

The V gene is TRBV5-4, the J gene TRBJ2-7; D unclear. Germline CDR1 reads SGHNT; CDR2 reads YYREEE (reference sequence). Trimming cost V 0 bases and J 5 bases, with 9 bases left between them. This CDR3 has 13 amino acids. Here the CDR3 reads CASSLVGSHEQYF. For the CDR3, the DNA is TGTGCCAGCAGCTTGGTGGGTTCCCACGAGCAGTACTTC.

This sequence joins TRBV5-1 and TRBJ1-1, with unresolved D. The CDR3 has 14 amino acids. V dropped 3 bases and J dropped 5 bases, with 14 bases sitting between them. CDR1 SGHRS and CDR2 YFSETQ come from the germline V gene. The chain's CDR3 is CASSWGTVGTEAFF. The DNA for the CDR3 is TGCGCCAGCAGCTGGGGAACGGTCGGGACTGAAGCTTTCTTT.

The chain recombines TRBV19 with TRBJ1-5; D remains unclear. The V gene's germline CDR1 is LNHDA and CDR2 SQIVND (reference sequence). V was trimmed by 7 bases and J by 4 bases, leaving 8 bases between them. CDR3 length: 12 amino acids. The CDR3 DNA reads as TGTGCCAGTAATAAGGGAAATCAGCCCCAGCATTTT. Encoded protein: CASNKGNQPQHF.

The chain is built from TRBV11-2 and TRBJ2-7; the match to TRBD2 covers 9 bases. The V segment lost 5 bases and the J segment 4 bases; nucleotides outside the gene matches: 9. The CDR3 has 15 amino acids. Per the germline V gene, CDR1 is SGHAT and CDR2 is FQNNGV. In DNA form, the CDR3 reads TGTGCCAGCAGCCAACCGGGACTAGCTCAGTACGAGCAGTACTTC. Amino acids: CASSQPGLAQYEQYF. Full variable domain (missing parts from reference TRBV11-2 and TRBJ2-7): EAGVAQSPRYKIIEKRQSVAFWCNPISGHATLYWYQQILGQGPKLLIQFQNNGVVDDSQLPKDRFSAERLKGVDSTLKIQPAKLEDSAVYLCASSQPGLAQYEQYFGPGTRLTVT.

The chain has TRBV2 and TRBJ2-3; 8 bases are a match to TRBD1. The CDR3 extends over 15 amino acids. V lost 1 base, J lost 2 bases, and 2 bases stayed unmatched. Germline CDR1 SNHLY, CDR2 FYNNEI. The CDR3 region is CASSEGTGYTDTQYF. In DNA, the CDR3 is TGTGCCAGCAGTGAAGGGACAGGGTACACAGATACGCAGTATTTT. The full variable domain, its missing parts supplied by reference TRBV2 and TRBJ2-3, is EPEVTQTPSHQVTQMGQEVILRCVPISNHLYFYWYRQILGQKVEFLVSFYNNEISEKSEIFDDQFSVERPDGSNFTLKIRSTKLEDSAMYFCASSEGTGYTDTQYFGPGTRLTVL.

The V and J genes are TRBV9 and TRBJ1-3, with 11 bases fitting TRBD1. In germline, CDR1 is SGDLS, CDR2 YYNGEE. There are 16 residues in the CDR3. The V segment lost 2 bases and the J segment 2 bases; nucleotides outside the gene matches: 3. The CDR3 loop reads CASSVGQGAPGNTIYF. CDR3 nucleotide sequence: TGTGCCAGCAGCGTCGGACAGGGGGCCCCTGGAAACACCATATATTTT.

This chain links TRBV2 with TRBJ2-7; 8 bases agree with TRBD1. Looked up from germline, CDR1 is SNHLY and CDR2 is FYNNEI. V trimming: 6 bases; J trimming: 6 bases; junction bases outside the gene matches: 7. This CDR3 has 13 amino acids. This chain's CDR3 is CASSRQGIAEQYF. The CDR3 coding sequence is TGTGCCAGCAGCAGACAGGGGATCGCCGAGCAGTACTTC.

The genes are TRBV10-3 and TRBJ1-3; D possibly corresponds to TRBD1 (6 bases). CDR3 length: 14 amino acids. With 10 bases removed from V and 0 bases from J, the gap between germline ends came to 13 bases. The V gene's germline CDR1 is ENHRY and CDR2 SYGVKD. The CDR3 sequence is CATGGQNSGNTIYF. As DNA, the CDR3 is TGTGCCACCGGGGGGCAGAACTCTGGAAACACCATATATTTT.

This clone has just one count. The V and J genes are TRBV2 and TRBJ2-1, with 8 bases aligning to TRBD2. The CDR3 contains 14 residues. Germline lookup yields CDR1 SNHLY and CDR2 FYNNEI. The V and J ends lost 4 bases and 7 bases, in that order; junction bases with no gene match: 6. The CDR3 is CASSAREGGNEQFF. CDR3 in DNA: TGTGCCAGCAGTGCCCGGGAGGGCGGGAATGAGCAGTTCTTC. Together with reference TRBV2 and TRBJ2-1, the CDR3 gives the full variable domain: EPEVTQTPSHQVTQMGQEVILRCVPISNHLYFYWYRQILGQKVEFLVSFYNNEISEKSEIFDDQFSVERPDGSNFTLKIRSTKLEDSAMYFCASSAREGGNEQFFGPGTRLTVL.

To note about this clone: Other nucleotide sequences in the sample specify the same CDR3. The chain uses TRBV18 and TRBJ1-1; 7 bases align to TRBD1. The CDR3 is made up of 14 amino acids. Germline lookup yields CDR1 KGHSH and CDR2 LQKENI. J was trimmed by 1 base and V by 2 bases; bases with no gene match: 1. The CDR3 sequence: CASSPRTGNTEAFF. As DNA, the CDR3 is TGTGCCAGCTCACCAAGGACAGGGAACACTGAAGCTTTCTTT. The full variable domain, completed using reference TRBV18 and TRBJ1-1, is NAGVMQNPRHLVRRRGQEARLRCSPMKGHSHVYWYRQLPEEGLKFMVYLQKENIIDESGMPKERFSAEFPKEGPSILRIQQVVRGDSAAYFCASSPRTGNTEAFFGQGTRLTVV.